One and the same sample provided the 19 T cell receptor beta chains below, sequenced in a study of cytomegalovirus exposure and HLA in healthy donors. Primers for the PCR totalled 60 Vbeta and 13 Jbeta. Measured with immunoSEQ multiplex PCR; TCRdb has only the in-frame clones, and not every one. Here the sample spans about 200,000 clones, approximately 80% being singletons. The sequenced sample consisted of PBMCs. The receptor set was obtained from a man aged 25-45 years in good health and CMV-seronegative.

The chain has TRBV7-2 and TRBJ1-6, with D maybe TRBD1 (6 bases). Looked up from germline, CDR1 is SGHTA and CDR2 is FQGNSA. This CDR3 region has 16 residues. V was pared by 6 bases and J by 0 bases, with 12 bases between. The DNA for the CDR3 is TGTGCCAGCAGACCCACAGGGAGCTCCTATAATTCACCCCTCCACTTT. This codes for CASRPTGSSYNSPLHF.

CDR3: CASSLYHSSSYEQYF. In DNA, the CDR3 is TGTGCCAGCAGTTTATACCACAGCAGCTCCTACGAGCAGTACTTC. The rearrangement uses TRBV27 and TRBJ2-7; D ambiguous. The CDR3 runs 15 residues. V lost 1 base and J 0 bases, leaving 10 bases between the germline ends. Germline V gene data show CDR1 as MNHEY and CDR2 as SMNVEV (reference sequence).

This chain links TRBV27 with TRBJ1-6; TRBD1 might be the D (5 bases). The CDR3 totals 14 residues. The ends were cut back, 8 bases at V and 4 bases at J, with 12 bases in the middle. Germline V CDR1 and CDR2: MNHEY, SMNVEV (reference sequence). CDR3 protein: CASWRQGYNSPLHF. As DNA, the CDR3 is TGTGCCAGCTGGCGCCAGGGATATAATTCACCCCTCCACTTT.

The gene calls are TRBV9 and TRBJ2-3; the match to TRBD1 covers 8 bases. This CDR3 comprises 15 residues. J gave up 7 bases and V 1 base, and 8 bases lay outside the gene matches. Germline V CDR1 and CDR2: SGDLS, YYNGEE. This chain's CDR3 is CASSVSQGAGNTQYF. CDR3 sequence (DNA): TGTGCCAGCAGCGTAAGTCAGGGGGCCGGGAATACGCAGTATTTT.

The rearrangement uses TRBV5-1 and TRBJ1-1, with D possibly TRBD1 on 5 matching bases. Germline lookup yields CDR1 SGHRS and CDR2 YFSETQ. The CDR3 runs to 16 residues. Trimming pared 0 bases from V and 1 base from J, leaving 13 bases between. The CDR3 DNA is TGCGCCAGCAGCTTGGCGGCAGGGAAACCGAACACTGAAGCTTTCTTT. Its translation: CASSLAAGKPNTEAFF.

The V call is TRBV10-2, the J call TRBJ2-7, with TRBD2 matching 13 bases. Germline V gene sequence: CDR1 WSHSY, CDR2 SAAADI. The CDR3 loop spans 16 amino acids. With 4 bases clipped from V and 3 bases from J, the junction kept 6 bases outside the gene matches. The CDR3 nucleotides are TGCGCCAGCAGTGGCCGGACTAGCGGGGGTAGCTACGAGCAGTACTTC. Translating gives CASSGRTSGGSYEQYF.

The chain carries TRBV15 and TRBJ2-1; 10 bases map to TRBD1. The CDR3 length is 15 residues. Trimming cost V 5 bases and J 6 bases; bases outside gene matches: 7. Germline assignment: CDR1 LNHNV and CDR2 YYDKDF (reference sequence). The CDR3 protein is CATSRRDRGGNEQFF. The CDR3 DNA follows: TGTGCCACCAGCCGAAGGGACAGGGGTGGCAATGAGCAGTTCTTC.

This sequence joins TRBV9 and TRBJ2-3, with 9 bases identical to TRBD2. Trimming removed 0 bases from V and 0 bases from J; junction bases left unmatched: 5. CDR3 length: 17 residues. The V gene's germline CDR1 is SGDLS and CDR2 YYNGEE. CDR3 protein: CASSVALTSGSTDTQYF. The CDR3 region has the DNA TGTGCCAGCAGCGTAGCTCTGACTAGCGGTAGCACAGATACGCAGTATTTT.

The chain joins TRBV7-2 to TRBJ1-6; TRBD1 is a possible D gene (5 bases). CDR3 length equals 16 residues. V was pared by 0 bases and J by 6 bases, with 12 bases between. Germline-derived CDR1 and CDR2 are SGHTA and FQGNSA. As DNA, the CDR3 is TGTGCCAGCAGCTTAGCCCCGGGAGGGGTTAATTCACCCCTCCACTTT. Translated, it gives CASSLAPGGVNSPLHF.

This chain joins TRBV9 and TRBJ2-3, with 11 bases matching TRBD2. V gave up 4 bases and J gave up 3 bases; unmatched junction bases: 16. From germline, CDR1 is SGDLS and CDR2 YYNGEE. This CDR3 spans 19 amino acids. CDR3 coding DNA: TGTGCCAGCAGCTTGGATAGCGGGGGGGCTCTCGGGGGGACAGATACGCAGTATTTT. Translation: CASSLDSGGALGGTDTQYF.

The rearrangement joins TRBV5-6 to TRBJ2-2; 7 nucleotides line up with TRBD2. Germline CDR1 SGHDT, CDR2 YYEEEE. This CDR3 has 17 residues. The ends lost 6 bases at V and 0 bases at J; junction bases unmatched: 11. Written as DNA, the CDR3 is TGTGCCAGCACCACCCCGGGGGGACTTTCGAACACCGGGGAGCTGTTTTTT. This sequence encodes CASTTPGGLSNTGELFF.

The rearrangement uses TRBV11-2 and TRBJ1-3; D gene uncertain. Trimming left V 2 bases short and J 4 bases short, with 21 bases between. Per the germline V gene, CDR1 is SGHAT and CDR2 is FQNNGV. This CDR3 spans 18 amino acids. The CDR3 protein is CASSLQTLTFNPGNTIYF. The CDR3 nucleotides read TGTGCCAGCAGCTTACAGACTCTCACGTTCAACCCCGGAAACACCATATATTTT. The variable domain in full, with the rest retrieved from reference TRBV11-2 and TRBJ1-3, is EAGVAQSPRYKIIEKRQSVAFWCNPISGHATLYWYQQILGQGPKLLIQFQNNGVVDDSQLPKDRFSAERLKGVDSTLKIQPAKLEDSAVYLCASSLQTLTFNPGNTIYFGEGSWLTVV.

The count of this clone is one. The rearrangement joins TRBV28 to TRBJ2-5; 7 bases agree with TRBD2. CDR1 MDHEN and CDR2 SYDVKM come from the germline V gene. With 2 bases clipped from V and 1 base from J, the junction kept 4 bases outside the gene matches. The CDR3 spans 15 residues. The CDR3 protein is CASSLRGLGQETQYF. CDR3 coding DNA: TGTGCCAGCAGTTTACGTGGACTAGGCCAAGAGACCCAGTACTTC.

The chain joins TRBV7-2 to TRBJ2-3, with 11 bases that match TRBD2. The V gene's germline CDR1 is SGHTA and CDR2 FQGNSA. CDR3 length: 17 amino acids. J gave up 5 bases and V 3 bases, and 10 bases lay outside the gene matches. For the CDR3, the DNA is TGTGCCAGCAGCTTTAGTAGGGGACTAGCGGTAGGAGATACGCAGTATTTT. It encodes CASSFSRGLAVGDTQYF. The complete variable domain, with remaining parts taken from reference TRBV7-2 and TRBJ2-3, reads GAGVSQSPSNKVTEKGKDVELRCDPISGHTALYWYRQSLGQGLEFLIYFQGNSAPDKSGLPSDRFSAERTGGSVSTLTIQRTQQEDSAVYLCASSFSRGLAVGDTQYFGPGTRLTVL.

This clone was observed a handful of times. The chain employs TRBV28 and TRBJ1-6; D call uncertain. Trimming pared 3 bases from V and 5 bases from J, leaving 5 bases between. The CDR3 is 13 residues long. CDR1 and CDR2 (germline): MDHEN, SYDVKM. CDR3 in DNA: TGTGCCAGCAGTTTCCTTGATAATTCACCCCTCCACTTT. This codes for CASSFLDNSPLHF.

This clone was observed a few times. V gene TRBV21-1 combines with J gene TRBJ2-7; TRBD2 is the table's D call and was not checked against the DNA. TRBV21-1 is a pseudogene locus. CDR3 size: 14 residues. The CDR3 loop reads CASSARLDPYEQYF. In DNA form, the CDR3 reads TGTGCCAGCAGCGCCCGATTAGATCCCTACGAGCAGTACTTC.

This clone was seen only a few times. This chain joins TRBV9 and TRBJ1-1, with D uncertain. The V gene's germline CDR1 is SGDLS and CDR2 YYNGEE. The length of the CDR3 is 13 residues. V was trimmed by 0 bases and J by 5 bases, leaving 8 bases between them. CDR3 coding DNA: TGTGCCAGCAGCGTAGATGGAGGAACTGAAGCTTTCTTT. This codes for CASSVDGGTEAFF.

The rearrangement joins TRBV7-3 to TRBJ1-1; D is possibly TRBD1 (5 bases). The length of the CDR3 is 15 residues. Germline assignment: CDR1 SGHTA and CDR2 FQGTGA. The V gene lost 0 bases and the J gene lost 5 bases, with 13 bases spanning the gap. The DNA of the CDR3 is TGTGCCAGCAGCTTAACGGCCGGGGGTAGAACTGAAGCTTTCTTT. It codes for CASSLTAGGRTEAFF.

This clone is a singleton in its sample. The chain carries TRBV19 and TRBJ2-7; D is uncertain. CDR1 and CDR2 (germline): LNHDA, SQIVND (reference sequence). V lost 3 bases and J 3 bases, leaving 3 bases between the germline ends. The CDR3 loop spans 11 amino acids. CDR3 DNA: TGTGCCAGTAGTATCGGCTACGAGCAGTACTTC. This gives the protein CASSIGYEQYF.